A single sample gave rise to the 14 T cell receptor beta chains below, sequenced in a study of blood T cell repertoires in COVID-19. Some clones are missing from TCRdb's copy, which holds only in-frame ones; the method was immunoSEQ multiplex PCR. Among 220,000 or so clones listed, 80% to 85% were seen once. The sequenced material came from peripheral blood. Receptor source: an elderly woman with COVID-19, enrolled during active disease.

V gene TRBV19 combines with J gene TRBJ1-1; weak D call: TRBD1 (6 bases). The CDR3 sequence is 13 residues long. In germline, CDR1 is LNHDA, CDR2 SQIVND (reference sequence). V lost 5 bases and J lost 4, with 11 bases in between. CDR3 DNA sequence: TGTGCCAGTAGTGCACAGGGAGCCACTGAAGCTTTCTTT. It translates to CASSAQGATEAFF. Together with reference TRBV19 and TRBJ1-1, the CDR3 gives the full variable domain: DGGITQSPKYLFRKEGQNVTLSCEQNLNHDAMYWYRQDPGQGLRLIYYSQIVNDFQKGDIAEGYSVSREKKESFPLTVTSAQKNPTAFYLCASSAQGATEAFFGQGTRLTVV.

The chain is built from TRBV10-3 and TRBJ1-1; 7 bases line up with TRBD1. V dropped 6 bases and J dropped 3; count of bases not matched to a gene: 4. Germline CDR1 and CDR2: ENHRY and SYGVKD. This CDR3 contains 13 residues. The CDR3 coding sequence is TGTGCCATCAGCGATCAGGGGGACACTGAAGCTTTCTTT. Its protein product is CAISDQGDTEAFF.

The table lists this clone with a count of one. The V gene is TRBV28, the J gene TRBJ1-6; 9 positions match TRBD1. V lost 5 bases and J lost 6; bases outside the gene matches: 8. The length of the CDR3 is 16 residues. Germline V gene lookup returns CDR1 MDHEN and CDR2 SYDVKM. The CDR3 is CASSTPGQGFNSPLHF. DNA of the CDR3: TGTGCCAGCAGTACCCCGGGACAGGGTTTTAATTCACCCCTCCACTTT.

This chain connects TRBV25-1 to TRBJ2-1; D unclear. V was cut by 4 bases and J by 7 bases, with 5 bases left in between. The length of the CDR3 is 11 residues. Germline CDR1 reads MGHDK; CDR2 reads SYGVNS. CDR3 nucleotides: TGTGCCAGCAGTGTCCTGAATGAGCAGTTCTTC. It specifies CASSVLNEQFF.

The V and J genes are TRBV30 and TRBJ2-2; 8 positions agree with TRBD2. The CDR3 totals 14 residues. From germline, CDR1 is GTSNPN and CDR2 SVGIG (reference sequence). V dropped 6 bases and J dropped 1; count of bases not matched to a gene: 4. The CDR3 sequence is CACSSGVNTGELFF. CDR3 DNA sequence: TGTGCCTGTAGTAGCGGGGTGAACACCGGGGAGCTGTTTTTT.

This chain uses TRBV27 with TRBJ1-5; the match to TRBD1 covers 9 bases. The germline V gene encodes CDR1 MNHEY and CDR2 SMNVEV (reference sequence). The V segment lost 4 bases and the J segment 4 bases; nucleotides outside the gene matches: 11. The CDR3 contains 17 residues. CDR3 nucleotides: TGTGCCAGCAGTTCTACAGGGGGCGATCCGTGGAATCAGCCCCAGCATTTT. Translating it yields CASSSTGGDPWNQPQHF.

CDR3: CASSQGGLNTYNSPLHF. The DNA of the CDR3 is TGTGCCAGCAGCCAAGGAGGGCTAAATACCTATAATTCACCCCTCCACTTT. This chain joins TRBV3-1 (or the pseudogene TRBV3-2) and TRBJ1-6; D is uncertain. The CDR3 is made up of 17 amino acids. The V end lost 1 base, the J end lost 2 bases, and 12 bases lay between the germline ends. Germline CDR1 is LGHDT and CDR2 is YNNKEL (reference sequence).

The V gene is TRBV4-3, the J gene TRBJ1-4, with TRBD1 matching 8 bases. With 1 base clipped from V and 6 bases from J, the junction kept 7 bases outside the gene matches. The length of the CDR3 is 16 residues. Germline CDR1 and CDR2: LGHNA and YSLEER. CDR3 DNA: TGCGCCAGCAGCCAAGGATTTCCAGGGGGCGATGAAAAACTGTTTTTT. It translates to CASSQGFPGGDEKLFF.

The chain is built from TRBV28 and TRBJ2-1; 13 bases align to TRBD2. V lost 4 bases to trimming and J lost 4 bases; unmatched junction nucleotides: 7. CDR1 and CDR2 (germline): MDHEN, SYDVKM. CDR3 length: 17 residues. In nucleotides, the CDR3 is TGTGCCAGCAGTTCATCCGGACTAGCGGGAGCTTACAATGAGCAGTTCTTC. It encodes CASSSSGLAGAYNEQFF.

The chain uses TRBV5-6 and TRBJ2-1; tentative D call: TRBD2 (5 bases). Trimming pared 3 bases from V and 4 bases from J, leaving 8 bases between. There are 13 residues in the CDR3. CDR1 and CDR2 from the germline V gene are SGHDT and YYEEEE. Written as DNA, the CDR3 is TGTGCCAGCAGCTATCGGGGATACAATGAGCAGTTCTTC. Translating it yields CASSYRGYNEQFF.

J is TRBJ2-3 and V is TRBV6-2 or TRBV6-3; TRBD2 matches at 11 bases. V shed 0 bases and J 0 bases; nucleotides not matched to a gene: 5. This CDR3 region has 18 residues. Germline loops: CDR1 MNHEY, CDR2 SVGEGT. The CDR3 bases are TGTGCCAGCAGTTACTCGAGGGGACTAGCGGTTAGCACAGATACGCAGTATTTT. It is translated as CASSYSRGLAVSTDTQYF.

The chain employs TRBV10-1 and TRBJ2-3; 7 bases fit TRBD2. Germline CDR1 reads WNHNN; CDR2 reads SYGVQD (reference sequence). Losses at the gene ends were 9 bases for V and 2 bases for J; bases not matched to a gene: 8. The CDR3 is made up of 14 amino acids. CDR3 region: CASSPAGPTDTQYF. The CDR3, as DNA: TGCGCCAGTTCCCCAGCGGGGCCCACAGATACGCAGTATTTT.

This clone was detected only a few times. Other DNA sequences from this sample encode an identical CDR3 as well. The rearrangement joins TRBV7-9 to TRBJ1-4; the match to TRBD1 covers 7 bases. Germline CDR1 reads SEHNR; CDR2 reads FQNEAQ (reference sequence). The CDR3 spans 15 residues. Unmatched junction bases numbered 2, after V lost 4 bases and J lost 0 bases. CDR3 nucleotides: TGTGCCAGCAGCTCCGGACAGGCAACTAATGAAAAACTGTTTTTT. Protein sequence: CASSSGQATNEKLFF. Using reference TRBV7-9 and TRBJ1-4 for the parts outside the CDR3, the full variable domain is DTGVSQNPRHKITKRGQNVTFRCDPISEHNRLYWYRQTLGQGPEFLTYFQNEAQLEKSRLLSDRFSAERPKGSFSTLEIQRTEQGDSAMYLCASSSGQATNEKLFFGSGTQLSVL.

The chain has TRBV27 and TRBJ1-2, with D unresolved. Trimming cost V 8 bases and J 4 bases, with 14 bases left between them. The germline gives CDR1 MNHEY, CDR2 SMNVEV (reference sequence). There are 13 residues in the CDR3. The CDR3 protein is CASSPAGGYGYTF. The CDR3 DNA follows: TGTGCCAGCTCCCCCGCGGGAGGCTATGGCTACACCTTC.